This TCR beta chain was sequenced in a study of T cells in localized non-small cell lung cancer (dated by TCRdb to about 2020). Context from the whole study: T cell repertoires of approximately 250 early-stage NSCLC patients were analyzed, with tumors being compared against uninvolved tumor-adjacent lungs. All 240 or so NSCLC patients in the cohort were treatment-naive and had localized lung tumors that were resected. A mean age of around 69 years was recorded for the NSCLC patients, of whom 120 to 150 were male and 95 to 110 were female.

Taken from cysteine to phenylalanine, the CDR3 has 13 residues. Only CDR3 DNA remains: 39 bases, in frame from the first base. V was cut back by 5 bases and J by 4 bases, leaving a gap of 10 bases between them. According to the germline V gene, CDR1 reads SGHDT and CDR2 reads YYEEEE. General study outcomes and caveats: Of the top 100 tumor clones, a median of roughly 53 were detected in paired uninvolved adjacent lung; around 27 were also among that lung's top 100. Longer overall survival was associated with higher T cell density in blood, whereas shorter survival was associated with higher clonality in adjacent lung. Uninvolved tumor-adjacent lung showed the highest T cell clonality, higher than tumor, which suggests more focused antigenic responses in the uninvolved tumor-adjacent lung. Multi-region tumor sequencing was not performed, so intratumor heterogeneity could not be excluded. Because the study design was exploratory, TCR variables were selected using unadjusted p-values without false-discovery rate correction.

At diagnosis, tumor, uninvolved tumor-adjacent lung and peripheral blood were collected and then preserved as a mix of FFPE and fresh-frozen material. For TCR repertoire profiling, blood samples were analyzed in the form of peripheral blood mononuclear cells. The immunoSEQ Assay was used to sequence TCR beta CDR3 regions from DNA. The published analysis was carried out like this. To compute T cell density, TCR beta template counts were normalized to usable DNA, which was estimated by amplifying housekeeping genes. The preseqR package was used to estimate richness by extrapolating to 400,000 templates for PBMC samples and to 120,000 templates for tissue samples. Clonality was defined by subtracting Pielou's evenness from one. Differential abundance testing on productive amino-acid clonotypes, with a minimum total count of 5 and an alpha of 0.1, was used to identify tissue-enriched TCRs. The Jaccard Index and the Morisita Overlap Index were used to measure repertoire overlap between compartments. GLIPH grouped TCR beta CDR3s together with public tetramer-defined viral CDR3s, and a viral motif had to include at least three viral sequences and show V-gene enrichment. The table was pulled from immuneACCESS by TCRdb, which kept in-frame rearrangements only. Such tables lose some clones; where checked, under half of the loss comes from unresolved V genes, and the rest has no known cause. Clone size and V and J calls were adopted from that table, with D and trimming inferred from the DNA. The sample table contains more than 35,000 clones; only one count was recorded for just over 90% of them. The top ten hold roughly 6.9% of the sample.

Comment on this clone: Its antigen remains unidentified. No base quality values were provided; no much bigger clone lies one nucleotide off.

The TCR originated in a female donor older than 55 with stage I lung adenocarcinoma. This sample comprised peripheral blood, obtained before any cancer treatment. Recombination linked TRBV5-6 to TRBJ1-3; D gene: possibly TRBD1, on 5 matching bases. The CDR3 amino acid sequence is: CASRRAGGNTIYF. At the DNA level, the sequence is TGTGCCAGCAGACGCGCAGGGGGAAACACCATATATTTT.